This T cell receptor beta chain was found in a study of blood T cells in healthy people across ages. A second PCR, run for about 7 to 11 cycles, used a sample-barcoded 5' primer plus a J-beta primer mix. From the 5' RACE reads, TCRdb called clonotypes with MiXCR, one entry per CDR3 protein. The repertoire consists of approximately 1,100,000 distinct CDR3 sequences, with 40% to 45% occurring once and the leading ten covering about 20%. V lost 9 bases to trimming and J lost 0 bases, with 13 bases between them. The CDR3 runs to 14 residues. The chain couples TRBV12-3 or TRBV12-4 to TRBJ2-3; tentatively, D is TRBD1 (6 bases). This TCR was recovered from a woman aged 60 to 75 in good health. The sequencing sample was made of blood. CDR3 amino acids: CARIIRGSTDTQYF. In nucleotides, the CDR3 is TGTGCCAGGATTATTAGGGGGAGCACAGATACGCAGTATTTT.